The 30 T cell receptor beta chains reported below all come from one sample, sequenced in a study of CD8 T cells in ankylosing spondylitis. MiXCR, run by TCRdb on the 5' RACE reads, gives a single entry per CDR3 protein. Of 250,000 to 300,000 distinct CDR3 sequences detected, about 19% appear once; the ten largest clones hold around 7.8%. Sequencing was done on a sample of blood, either unsorted or a sorted T cell fraction (not recorded which). These receptors came from a male donor with ankylosing spondylitis or in good health (not recorded which).

This clonotype was counted many times. The chain has TRBV12-3 or TRBV12-4 and TRBJ1-4, with TRBD1 as a possible D gene (6 bases). Trimming stripped 3 bases from V and 7 bases from J, with 12 bases between. The CDR3 loop spans 14 amino acids. In DNA, the CDR3 is TGTGCCAGCAGTTTCGGGGGCGTAGGTGAAAAACTGTTTTTT. It yields the protein CASSFGGVGEKLFF.

This clonotype was detected many times. The chain links TRBV5-1 to TRBJ1-6; D uncertain. The germline gives CDR1 SGHRS, CDR2 YFSETQ. The CDR3 runs to 13 residues. Trimming took off 5 bases at V and 9 bases at J, with 12 bases between the two ends. DNA for the CDR3: TGCGCCAGCAGGAGAGCAGAAGGTTCACCCCTCCACTTT. Translated: CASRRAEGSPLHF.

This chain uses TRBV12-3 or TRBV12-4 with TRBJ2-2, with 12 positions matching TRBD2. V dropped 6 bases and J dropped 6; count of bases not matched to a gene: 8. There are 16 residues in the CDR3. The CDR3 reads CASSLASGRGSGELFF. CDR3 nucleotide sequence: TGTGCCAGCAGCCTAGCTAGCGGGAGGGGATCCGGGGAGCTGTTTTTT.

This clonotype was seen a handful of times. V gene TRBV6-1 combines with J gene TRBJ2-3, with TRBD1 matching over 10 bases. V lost 6 bases and J lost 4; bases outside the gene matches: 7. The CDR3 runs 15 residues. From germline, CDR1 is MNHNS and CDR2 SASEGT. CDR3 in amino acids: CASRTQTGGADTQYF. Written as DNA, the CDR3 is TGTGCCAGCAGGACCCAGACAGGGGGCGCAGATACGCAGTATTTT.

The V call is TRBV20-1, the J call TRBJ2-4; D is perhaps TRBD2 (5 bases). Germline lookup yields CDR1 DFQATT and CDR2 SNEGSKA (reference sequence). This CDR3 has 12 amino acids. The CDR3 region has the DNA TGCAGCGCAGACCCGAGGGAAAACATTCAGTACTTC. It encodes CSADPRENIQYF.

The gene calls are TRBV2 and TRBJ2-7, with 9 nucleotides matching TRBD2. The CDR3 length is 15 residues. J was trimmed by 2 bases and V by 3 bases; bases with no gene match: 5. CDR1 is SNHLY and CDR2 is FYNNEI in the germline V gene. CDR3 sequence (DNA): TGTGCCAGCAGTGATTGGCTAGCGGGAACCTACGAGCAGTACGTC. This sequence encodes CASSDWLAGTYEQYV.

The chain has TRBV7-2 and TRBJ2-3; TRBD2 might be the D (6 bases). V lost 1 base and J 4 bases, leaving 15 bases between the germline ends. CDR3 length: 16 amino acids. The germline gives CDR1 SGHTA, CDR2 FQGNSA. The CDR3 sequence: CASSLGSGVWADTQYF. Written as DNA, the CDR3 is TGTGCCAGCAGCTTAGGTTCGGGGGTATGGGCAGATACGCAGTATTTT.

This clonotype appeared many times. This chain links TRBV7-3 with TRBJ1-1; no clear D gene. Germline lookup yields CDR1 SGHTA and CDR2 FQGTGA. V gave up 2 bases and J gave up 1 base, with 5 bases separating them. This CDR3 region has 13 residues. CDR3 residues: CASSLFQNTEAFF. Written as DNA, the CDR3 is TGTGCCAGCAGCTTATTCCAGAACACTGAAGCTTTCTTT.

V is TRBV5-1 and J is TRBJ1-4; D is ambiguous. From germline, CDR1 is SGHRS and CDR2 YFSETQ. The CDR3 contains 14 residues. Trimming shortened V by 1 base and J by 0 bases, and 4 bases separated the two germline ends. The CDR3 coding sequence is TGCGCCAGCAGCTTGACCTCAACTAATGAAAAACTGTTTTTT. Translated: CASSLTSTNEKLFF. Variable domain in full (rest from reference TRBV5-1 and TRBJ1-4): KAGVTQTPRYLIKTRGQQVTLSCSPISGHRSVSWYQQTPGQGLQFLFEYFSETQRNKGNFPGRFSGRQFSNSRSEMNVSTLELGDSALYLCASSLTSTNEKLFFGSGTQLSVL.

This clonotype appeared many times. CDR3 sequence: CASSLTGARYEQYV. The CDR3 nucleotides read TGCGCCAGCAGCTTAACGGGGGCTAGGTACGAGCAGTACGTC. V usage is TRBV5-1 and J usage is TRBJ2-7; D may match TRBD1 or TRBD2 (6 bases each). V was pared by 2 bases and J by 4 bases, with 13 bases between. The CDR3 is 14 amino acids. Germline V gene lookup returns CDR1 SGHRS and CDR2 YFSETQ.

This clonotype was detected only a few times. The V and J genes are TRBV12-3 or TRBV12-4 and TRBJ2-5; D call uncertain. This CDR3 comprises 14 residues. Deletions cut 5 bases from V and 5 bases from J, with 15 bases between. The CDR3 DNA follows: TGTGCCAGCAGTCCCCACACCGAACGGGAGACCCAGTACTTC. Translating gives CASSPHTERETQYF.

The gene calls are TRBV11-2 and TRBJ2-5; D call uncertain. CDR1 SGHAT and CDR2 FQNNGV come from the germline V gene. The CDR3 has 14 residues. The V end was cut by 4 bases, the J end by 1 base, with 10 bases between. The CDR3 protein is CASSSEVSQETQYF. The CDR3 DNA is TGTGCCAGCAGCTCAGAGGTCAGCCAAGAGACCCAGTACTTC.

This clonotype was detected only a few times. The V and J genes are TRBV18 and TRBJ2-1; D may correspond to TRBD1 or TRBD2 (6 bases each). Trimming stripped 2 bases from V and 5 bases from J, with 13 bases between. From germline, CDR1 is KGHSH and CDR2 LQKENI. This CDR3 has 15 amino acids. DNA of the CDR3: TGTGCCAGCTCACCAAGACGCGGGACAAACAATGAGCAGTTCTTC. This codes for CASSPRRGTNNEQFF.

This clonotype was seen at least ten times. The chain uses TRBV6-1 and TRBJ1-4, with TRBD1 identical over 8 bases. V shed 7 bases, J shed 3 bases, and the junction held 4 bases outside the gene matches. Germline V CDR1 and CDR2: MNHNS, SASEGT. This CDR3 region has 14 residues. Here the CDR3 DNA reads TGTGCCAGCACCTCGACAGGGGCTAATGAAAAACTGTTTTTT. It codes for CASTSTGANEKLFF.

This clonotype was seen a handful of times. This chain connects TRBV11-1 to TRBJ2-2; D uncertain. There are 13 residues in the CDR3. The germline V and J ends were trimmed by 4 bases and 2 bases, with 5 bases remaining between them. The V gene's germline CDR1 is SGHAT and CDR2 FQDESV (reference sequence). CDR3 amino acids: CASSSDNTGELFF. CDR3 sequence (DNA): TGTGCCAGCAGCTCCGATAACACCGGGGAGCTGTTTTTT. The variable domain in full, with the rest retrieved from reference TRBV11-1 and TRBJ2-2, is EAEVAQSPRYKITEKSQAVAFWCDPISGHATLYWYRQILGQGPELLVQFQDESVVDDSQLPKDRFSAERLKGVDSTLKIQPAELGDSAMYLCASSSDNTGELFFGEGSRLTVL.

The chain employs TRBV5-7 and TRBJ1-1; D is uncertain. TRBV5-7 is recorded as an ORF, its role being uncertain. V lost 3 bases to trimming and J lost 6 bases, with 15 bases between them. The CDR3 contains 14 residues. The CDR3 here is CASSYGRSSAEAFF. The CDR3 coding sequence is TGTGCCAGCAGCTACGGACGGAGCAGCGCTGAAGCTTTCTTT.

This sequence joins TRBV6-2 or TRBV6-3 and TRBJ1-2, with D perhaps matching TRBD1 (5 bases). V dropped 4 bases and J dropped 6 bases, with 9 bases sitting between them. The CDR3 runs 12 residues. Germline CDR1 is MNHEY and CDR2 is SVGEGT. The CDR3 region has the DNA TGTGCCAGCAGTTCGCCAGGGAATGGCTACACCTTC. It specifies CASSSPGNGYTF.

The table lists this clonotype with a few counts. V and J are TRBV7-3 and TRBJ2-3; 11 bases line up with TRBD2. The CDR3 contains 15 residues. V shed 5 bases, J shed 4 bases, and the junction held 5 bases outside the gene matches. The germline V gene encodes CDR1 SGHTA and CDR2 FQGTGA. The CDR3: CASSRLAGLPDTQYF. Here the CDR3 DNA reads TGTGCCAGCAGCCGACTAGCGGGACTCCCAGATACGCAGTATTTT.

In this sample, this clonotype turned up a few times. This chain joins TRBV7-6 and TRBJ2-6; 8 bases line up with TRBD2. V lost 5 bases to trimming and J lost 4 bases; unmatched junction nucleotides: 7. This CDR3 is 16 amino acids long. The germline V gene encodes CDR1 SGHVS and CDR2 FNYEAQ. CDR3 sequence reads: CASSPDRGGGANVLTF. The CDR3 DNA reads as TGTGCCAGCAGCCCCGATCGGGGGGGCGGGGCCAACGTCCTGACTTTC.

The chain employs TRBV10-2 and TRBJ2-4; D call uncertain. The CDR3 length is 14 residues. Per the germline V gene, CDR1 is WSHSY and CDR2 is SAAADI. Trimming stripped 3 bases from V and 2 bases from J, with 8 bases between. The CDR3 DNA follows: TGCGCCAGCAGTGAAGTGCGATCCAAAAACATTCAGTACTTC. Encoded protein: CASSEVRSKNIQYF.

Only a few counts were recorded for this clonotype. V usage is TRBV24-1 and J usage is TRBJ2-2; perhaps TRBD2 as D (5 bases). Trimming shortened V by 5 bases and J by 7 bases, and 22 bases separated the two germline ends. Germline-derived CDR1 and CDR2 are KGHDR and SFDVKD. The CDR3 covers 17 residues. CDR3 in amino acids: CATSGGFEGNMVGELFF. The CDR3 region has the DNA TGTGCCACCAGTGGAGGTTTTGAGGGTAATATGGTCGGGGAGCTGTTTTTT.

This rearrangement joins TRBV12-3 or TRBV12-4 to TRBJ1-2, with 7 bases lining up with TRBD1. The V and J ends lost 6 bases and 4 bases, in that order; junction bases with no gene match: 5. The CDR3 loop spans 13 amino acids. The CDR3 DNA reads TGTGCCAGCAGGGCAGGGGGTTCCTATGGCTACACCTTC. Protein: CASRAGGSYGYTF.

This clonotype was seen a few times. V is TRBV12-3 or TRBV12-4 and J is TRBJ2-2; D may be TRBD1 (6 bases). Trimming removed 5 bases from V and 1 base from J, with 14 bases in between. This CDR3 is built from 16 residues. The CDR3 DNA reads TGTGCCAGCAGTGCCTCCGGGACACAGAACACCGGGGAGCTGTTTTTT. As protein: CASSASGTQNTGELFF.

This clonotype occurred a few times. This rearrangement joins TRBV14 to TRBJ1-1; maybe TRBD1 (5 bases). The CDR3 length is 16 residues. Germline values: CDR1 SGHDN, CDR2 FVKESK. V gave up 2 bases and J gave up 1 base, with 14 bases separating them. CDR3 DNA sequence: TGTGCCAGCAGCCAATTTGAGGGGAGGGGGAACACTGAAGCTTTCTTT. Protein: CASSQFEGRGNTEAFF.

This chain connects TRBV24-1 to TRBJ1-2, with D maybe TRBD1 (6 bases). Germline V lookup: CDR1 KGHDR, CDR2 SFDVKD. The CDR3 contains 13 residues. V gave up 4 bases and J gave up 4 bases, with 9 bases separating them. CDR3 region: CATSEDRSYGYTF. The CDR3 DNA reads as TGTGCCACCAGTGAAGACAGGAGCTATGGCTACACCTTC.

This clonotype was recorded many times. This sequence joins TRBV12-3 or TRBV12-4 and TRBJ2-2, with 10 bases that match TRBD2. There are 17 residues in the CDR3. With V trimmed by 4 bases and J by 2 bases, 7 bases remained unmatched. CDR3 sequence: CASSYRTSGGNTGELFF. DNA for the CDR3: TGTGCCAGCAGTTATCGGACTAGCGGAGGTAACACCGGGGAGCTGTTTTTT.

This clonotype was detected ten times or more. The chain carries TRBV20-1 and TRBJ1-2; unclear D gene. This CDR3 comprises 14 residues. V lost 3 bases to trimming and J lost 0 bases, with 11 bases between them. Looked up from germline, CDR1 is DFQATT and CDR2 is SNEGSKA (reference sequence). CDR3 protein: CSASLSISNYGYTF. The CDR3 DNA is TGCAGTGCTAGTCTTTCAATTTCTAACTATGGCTACACCTTC.

This clonotype was counted only a few times. V usage is TRBV3-1 and J usage is TRBJ1-2, with 7 bases aligning to TRBD1. This CDR3 has 16 amino acids. Germline loops: CDR1 LGHDT, CDR2 YNNKEL (reference sequence). Losses at the gene ends were 1 base for V and 8 bases for J; bases not matched to a gene: 13. CDR3 protein: CASSQGRGLIERGYTF. The CDR3 DNA reads as TGTGCCAGCAGCCAAGGAAGGGGGCTAATAGAACGAGGCTACACCTTC.

This clonotype was recorded at least ten times. This chain links TRBV15 with TRBJ1-2, with D unclear. This CDR3 is built from 12 residues. Per the germline V gene, CDR1 is LNHNV and CDR2 is YYDKDF (reference sequence). Trimming removed 2 bases from V and 8 bases from J, with 9 bases in between. The CDR3 region has the DNA TGTGCCACCAGCAGATTACGGGAGGGCTACACCTTC. Translating gives CATSRLREGYTF.

The chain carries TRBV6-2 or TRBV6-3 and TRBJ2-7, with TRBD2 matching 7 bases. Trimming took 4 bases from V and 4 from J; bases not matched to a gene: 4. This CDR3 is 13 amino acids long. The V gene's germline CDR1 is MNHEY and CDR2 SVGEGT. The CDR3 nucleotides read TGTGCCAGCAGTTGGGGAGGGCGGTACGAGCAGTACGTC. Amino acids: CASSWGGRYEQYV.